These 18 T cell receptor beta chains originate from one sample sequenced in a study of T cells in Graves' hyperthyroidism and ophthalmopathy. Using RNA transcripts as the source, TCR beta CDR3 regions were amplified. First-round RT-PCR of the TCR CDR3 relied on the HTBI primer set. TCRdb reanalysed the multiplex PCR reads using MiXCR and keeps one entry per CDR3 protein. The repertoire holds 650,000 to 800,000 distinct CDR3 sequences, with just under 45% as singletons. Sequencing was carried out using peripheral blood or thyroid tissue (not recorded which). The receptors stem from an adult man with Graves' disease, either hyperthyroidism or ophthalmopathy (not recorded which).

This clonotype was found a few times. CDR3 DNA sequence: TGCAGCGTCGGACCGGGACAGGCGGACTATGGCTACACCTTC. It translates to CSVGPGQADYGYTF. The chain uses TRBV29-1 and TRBJ1-2, with 8 nucleotides matching TRBD1. The CDR3 loop spans 14 amino acids. V lost 6 bases, J lost 3 bases, and 9 bases stayed unmatched. Germline CDR1 is SQVTM and CDR2 is ANQGSEA.

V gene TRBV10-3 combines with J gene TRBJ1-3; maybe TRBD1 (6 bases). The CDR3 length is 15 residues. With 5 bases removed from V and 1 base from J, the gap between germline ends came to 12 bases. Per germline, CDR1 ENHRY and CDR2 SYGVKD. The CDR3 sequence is CAISQNRVSGNTIYF. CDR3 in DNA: TGTGCCATCAGTCAAAACAGGGTGTCTGGAAACACCATATATTTT.

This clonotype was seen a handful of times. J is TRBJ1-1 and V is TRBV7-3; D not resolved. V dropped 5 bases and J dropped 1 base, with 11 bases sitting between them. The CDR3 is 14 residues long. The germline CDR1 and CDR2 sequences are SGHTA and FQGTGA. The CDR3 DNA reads TGTGCCAGCAGCCAAGATTGGGCGAACACTGAAGCTTTCTTT. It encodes CASSQDWANTEAFF.

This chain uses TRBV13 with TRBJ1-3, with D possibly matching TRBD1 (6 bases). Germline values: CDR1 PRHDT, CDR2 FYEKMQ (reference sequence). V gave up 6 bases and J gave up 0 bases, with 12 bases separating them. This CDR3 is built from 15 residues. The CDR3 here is CASRKGGSSGNTIYF. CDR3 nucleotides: TGTGCCAGCAGAAAAGGGGGGAGCTCTGGAAACACCATATATTTT.

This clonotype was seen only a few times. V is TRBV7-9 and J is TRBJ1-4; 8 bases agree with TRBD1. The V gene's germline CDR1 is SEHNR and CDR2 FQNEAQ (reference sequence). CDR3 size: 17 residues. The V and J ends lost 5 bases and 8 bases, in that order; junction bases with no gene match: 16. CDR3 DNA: TGTGCCAGCAGCCCTAGGACAGGGCCTCTCCCTGACGAAAAACTGTTTTTT. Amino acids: CASSPRTGPLPDEKLFF.

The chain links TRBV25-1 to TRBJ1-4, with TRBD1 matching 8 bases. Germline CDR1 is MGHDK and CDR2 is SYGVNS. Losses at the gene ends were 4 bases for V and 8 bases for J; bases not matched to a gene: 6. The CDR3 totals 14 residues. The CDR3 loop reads CASSVGQGFEKLFF. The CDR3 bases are TGTGCCAGCAGTGTTGGACAGGGATTCGAAAAACTGTTTTTT.

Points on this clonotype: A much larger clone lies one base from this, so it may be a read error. The CDR3 coding sequence is TGTGCCAGCAGCTTACAAGGGGGGACCCAGTACTTC. Translated: CASSLQGGTQYF. V and J are TRBV13 and TRBJ2-5; maybe TRBD1 (6 bases). Germline V gene data show CDR1 as PRHDT and CDR2 as FYEKMQ (reference sequence). V was pared by 2 bases and J by 7 bases, with 8 bases between. The CDR3 is 12 amino acids.

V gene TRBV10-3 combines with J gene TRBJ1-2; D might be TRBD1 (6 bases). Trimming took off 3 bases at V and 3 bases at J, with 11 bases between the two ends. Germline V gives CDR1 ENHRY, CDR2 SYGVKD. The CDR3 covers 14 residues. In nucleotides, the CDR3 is TGTGCCATCAGTGATCCGGGGGCAGACTATGGCTACACCTTC. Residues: CAISDPGADYGYTF.

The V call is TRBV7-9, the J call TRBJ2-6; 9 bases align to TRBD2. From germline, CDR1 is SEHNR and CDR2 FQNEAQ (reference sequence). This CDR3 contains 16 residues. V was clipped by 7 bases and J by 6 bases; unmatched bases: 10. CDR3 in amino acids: CASTRVSGGSANVLTF. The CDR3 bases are TGTGCCAGCACCCGGGTTAGCGGGGGCTCGGCCAACGTCCTGACTTTC.

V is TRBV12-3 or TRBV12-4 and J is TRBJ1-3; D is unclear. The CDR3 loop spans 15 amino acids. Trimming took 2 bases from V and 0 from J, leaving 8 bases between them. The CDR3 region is CASSLQAYSGNTIYF. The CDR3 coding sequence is TGTGCCAGCAGTTTACAGGCCTACTCTGGAAACACCATATATTTT.

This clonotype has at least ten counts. CDR3 amino acids: CASRDRFWATEAFF. CDR3 nucleotide sequence: TGTGCCAGCCGGGACAGGTTTTGGGCCACTGAAGCTTTCTTT. The chain recombines TRBV2 with TRBJ1-1; 8 bases align to TRBD1. CDR3 length: 14 residues. V shed 8 bases, J shed 4 bases, and the junction held 9 bases outside the gene matches. Germline assignment: CDR1 SNHLY and CDR2 FYNNEI.

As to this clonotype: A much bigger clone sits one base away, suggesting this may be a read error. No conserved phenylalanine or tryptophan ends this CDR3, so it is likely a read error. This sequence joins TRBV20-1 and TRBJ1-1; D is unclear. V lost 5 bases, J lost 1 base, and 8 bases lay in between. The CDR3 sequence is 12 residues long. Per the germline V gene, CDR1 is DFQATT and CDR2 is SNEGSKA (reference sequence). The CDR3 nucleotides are TGCAGTGCTTTGAGGCGGAACACTGAAGCTTTCTCT. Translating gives CSALRRNTEAFS.

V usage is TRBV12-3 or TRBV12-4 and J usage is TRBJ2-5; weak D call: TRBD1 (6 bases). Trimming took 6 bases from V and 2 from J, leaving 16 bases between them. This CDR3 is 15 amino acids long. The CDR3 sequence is CASSRTGSGQETQYF. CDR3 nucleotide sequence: TGTGCCAGCAGCAGAACAGGGTCAGGACAAGAGACCCAGTACTTC.

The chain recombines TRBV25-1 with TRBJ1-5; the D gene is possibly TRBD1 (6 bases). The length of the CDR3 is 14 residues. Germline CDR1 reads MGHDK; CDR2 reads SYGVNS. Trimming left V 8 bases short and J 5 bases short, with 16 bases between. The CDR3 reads CASSPSRGDQPQHF. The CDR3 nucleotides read TGTGCCAGCTCACCGAGCAGGGGAGATCAGCCCCAGCATTTT. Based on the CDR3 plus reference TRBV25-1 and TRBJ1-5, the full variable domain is EADIYQTPRYLVIGTGKKITLECSQTMGHDKMYWYQQDPGMELHLIHYSYGVNSTEKGDLSSESTVSRIRTEHFPLTLESARPSHTSQYLCASSPSRGDQPQHFGDGTRLSIL.

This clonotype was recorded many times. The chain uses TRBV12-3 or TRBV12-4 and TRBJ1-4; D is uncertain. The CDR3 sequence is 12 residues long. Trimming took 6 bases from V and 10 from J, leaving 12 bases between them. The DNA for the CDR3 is TGTGCCAGCAGAGTTCCAAGCGGAAAACTGTTTTTT. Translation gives CASRVPSGKLFF.

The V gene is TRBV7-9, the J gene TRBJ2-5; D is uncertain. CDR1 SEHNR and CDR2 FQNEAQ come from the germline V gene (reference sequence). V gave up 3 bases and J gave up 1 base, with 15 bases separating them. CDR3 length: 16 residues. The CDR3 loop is CASSLEFDQPQETQYF. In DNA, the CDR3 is TGTGCCAGCAGCTTGGAGTTCGATCAGCCCCAAGAGACCCAGTACTTC. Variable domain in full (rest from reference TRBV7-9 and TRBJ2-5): DTGVSQNPRHKITKRGQNVTFRCDPISEHNRLYWYRQTLGQGPEFLTYFQNEAQLEKSRLLSDRFSAERPKGSFSTLEIQRTEQGDSAMYLCASSLEFDQPQETQYFGPGTRLLVL.

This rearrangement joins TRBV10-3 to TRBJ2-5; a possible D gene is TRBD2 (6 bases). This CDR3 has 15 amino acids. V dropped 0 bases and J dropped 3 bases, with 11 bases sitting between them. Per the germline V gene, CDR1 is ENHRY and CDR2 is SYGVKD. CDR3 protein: CAISESHQREETQYF. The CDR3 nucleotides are TGTGCCATCAGTGAGTCGCACCAGCGGGAAGAGACCCAGTACTTC.

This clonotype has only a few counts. CDR3 nucleotide sequence: TGTGCCAGCAGTTACGTGACAGGGGGGGGAGAGGCCCTCCACTTT. Protein product: CASSYVTGGGEALHF. The chain uses TRBV6-6 and TRBJ1-6, with 9 bases that match TRBD1. CDR1 is MNHNY, CDR2 SVGAGI, per germline (reference sequence). V was clipped by 2 bases and J by 14 bases; unmatched bases: 10. This CDR3 is built from 15 residues.